One and the same sample provided the 5 T cell receptor beta chains below, sequenced in a study of T cells in tumors after PD-1 blockade. The repertoire was sequenced with immunoSEQ multiplex PCR; TCRdb's copy has only in-frame clones and lacks some. The sample includes 45,000 to 50,000 clones, under 85% of them seen just once. Here the sequenced sample was PBMCs, taken before anti-PD-1 therapy. These receptor sequences come from a human donor with advanced basal cell or squamous cell carcinoma (not recorded which).

V gene TRBV4-1 combines with J gene TRBJ1-1; D is undetermined. Germline CDR1 MGHRA, CDR2 YSYEKL. CDR3 length equals 14 residues. With 2 bases removed from V and 1 base from J, the gap between germline ends came to 8 bases. The CDR3 sequence is CASSQTTGNTEAFF. The CDR3, as DNA: TGCGCCAGCAGCCAAACGACTGGGAACACTGAAGCTTTCTTT.

The chain has TRBV28 and TRBJ1-2; no reliable D call. CDR1 is MDHEN, CDR2 SYDVKM, per germline. Trimming cost V 3 bases and J 0 bases, with 17 bases left between them. The CDR3 extends over 17 amino acids. CDR3 protein: CASSFPYPVTSNYGYTF. Written as DNA, the CDR3 is TGTGCCAGCAGTTTCCCCTACCCTGTTACTTCTAACTATGGCTACACCTTC.

The V call is TRBV19, the J call TRBJ1-1, with D possibly TRBD1 on 5 matching bases. CDR1 is LNHDA and CDR2 is SQIVND in the germline V gene (reference sequence). V was shortened by 6 bases and J by 3 bases, with 17 bases between the two germline ends. There are 15 residues in the CDR3. The CDR3 nucleotides are TGTGCCAGTAGAGACAGCCCTCTCGGGGACACTGAAGCTTTCTTT. Amino acid sequence: CASRDSPLGDTEAFF.

The J gene is TRBJ2-1, the V gene TRBV1; no DNA check was done on the table's D call, TRBD2. TRBV1 is a listed pseudogene. This CDR3 comprises 11 residues. The CDR3 is CTSTFPGEQFF. In DNA, the CDR3 is TGCACCAGCACCTTTCCGGGTGAGCAGTTCTTC.

This chain connects TRBV7-8 to TRBJ1-6; D perhaps matches TRBD1 (6 bases). V was shortened by 1 base and J by 9 bases, with 16 bases between the two germline ends. Germline V gives CDR1 SGHVS, CDR2 FQNEAQ. The CDR3 length is 16 residues. The CDR3 spells CASSLGDTGLGSPLHF. In nucleotides, the CDR3 is TGTGCCAGCAGCTTAGGAGATACAGGGCTCGGTTCACCCCTCCACTTT.